This TCR beta chain was documented in a study of T cell repertoires in cytomegalovirus infection. This clonotype was seen many times. Its antigen is unknown. The CDR3 loop spans 13 amino acids. Deletions cut 8 bases from V and 2 bases from J, with 12 bases between. TCRdb processed the reads anew with MiXCR; each CDR3 protein has one entry. The sample has some 920,000 distinct CDR3 sequences, approximately 33% seen once. The clonotype originates from a human donor in good health (CMV status not recorded). Some clones in this sample may be carry-over from other donors' samples. This rearrangement joins TRBV12-3 or TRBV12-4 to TRBJ2-5; a possible D gene is TRBD2 (5 bases). Sequenced here: cultured CD8+ T cells from PBMCs, sampled from culture after CMV antigen stimulation. This CDR3 reads CASAPDFQETQYF. Here the CDR3 DNA reads TGTGCCAGCGCCCCGGACTTTCAAGAGACCCAGTACTTC.